This T cell receptor (beta chain) was found in a study of cytomegalovirus exposure and HLA in healthy donors. Both 60 Vbeta primers and 13 Jbeta primers went into the PCR. TCRdb's copy holds only in-frame clones and misses some; the assay was immunoSEQ multiplex PCR. The table records 100,000 to 150,000 clones, around four fifths of them present only once. Trimming at V came to 3 bases and at J to 3 bases, leaving 4 bases not matched to a gene. CDR3 length equals 16 residues. Looked up from germline, CDR1 is SGHTS and CDR2 is YDEGEE. The chain carries TRBV5-8 and TRBJ1-4, with 11 bases aligning to TRBD1. The sample consisted of PBMCs. This clonotype was sampled from a female donor in good health and CMV-seronegative. The CDR3 sequence: CASSSGQGVSNEKLFF. Here the CDR3 DNA reads TGTGCCAGCAGCTCGGGACAGGGGGTATCTAATGAAAAACTGTTTTTT. Variable domain in full (rest from reference TRBV5-8 and TRBJ1-4): EAGVTQSPTHLIKTRGQQATLRCSPISGHTSVYWYQQALGLGLQFLLWYDEGEERNRGNFPPRFSGRQFPNYSSELNVNALELEDSALYLCASSSGQGVSNEKLFFGSGTQLSVL.